These 12 T cell receptor beta chains originate from one sample sequenced in a study of T cell clonality in common variable immunodeficiency. The protocol was immunoSEQ multiplex PCR, while the TCRdb copy is restricted to in-frame clones and leaves out a portion. This record lists under 30,000 clones, none seen once only, and the top ten clones contain about 13%. The sequenced sample consisted of peripheral blood mononuclear cells. These receptor sequences come from a person between 18 and 75 years old in good health.

This clone was picked up many times. The read halts 3 residues ahead of the CDR3 end, with the missing end drawn from the germline J gene. J is TRBJ2-2 and V is TRBV20-1; 8 nucleotides match TRBD2. CDR1 is DFQATT and CDR2 is SNEGSKA in the germline V gene (reference sequence). Trimming took 5 bases from V and 7 from J; bases not matched to a gene: 6. The CDR3 is made up of 13 amino acids. The part of the CDR3 DNA that was read is TGCAGTGCTGTACCGGGACTAGACGGGGAG. It translates to CSAVPGLDGE. The full CDR3 sequence reads CSAVPGLDGELFF.

This clone was recorded many times. The read ends 3 residues shy of where the CDR3 ends; the end is completed using the germline J gene. The rearrangement links TRBV30 to TRBJ2-3; possibly TRBD2 for D (5 bases). Looked up from germline, CDR1 is GTSNPN and CDR2 is SVGIG (reference sequence). This CDR3 contains 13 residues. CDR3 DNA, as far as it was read: TGTGCCTCCGAAGGCCCTAGTAGCGAGACG. As protein: CASEGPSSET. The CDR3 reads in full as CASEGPSSETQYF.

Worth noting for this clone: The read ends 3 residues early relative to the CDR3; the germline J gene fills the gap. The V call is TRBV7-3, the J call TRBJ2-5, with 11 bases lining up with TRBD2. J was trimmed by 3 bases and V by 6 bases; bases with no gene match: 3. CDR3 length equals 14 residues. The germline V gene encodes CDR1 SGHTA and CDR2 FQGTGA. Incomplete CDR3 DNA: TGTGCCAGCAGTCCGGGACTAGCGGAAGAGACC. Translated: CASSPGLAEET. The CDR3 in full is CASSPGLAEETQYF.

The table lists this clone with many counts. The CDR3 goes on 3 residues after the read ends, and that part is filled in from the germline J gene. The chain is built from TRBV18 and TRBJ1-6; unclear D gene. From germline, CDR1 is KGHSH and CDR2 LQKENI. V shed 3 bases and J shed 8 bases, with 11 bases lying between them. This CDR3 is built from 14 residues. Partial CDR3 DNA: TGTGCCAGCTCACCCGAAAACACCGATTCACCC. It yields the protein CASSPENTDSP. Given in full, the CDR3 is CASSPENTDSPLHF. The entire variable domain, with the rest obtained from reference TRBV18 and TRBJ1-6, is as follows: NAGVMQNPRHLVRRRGQEARLRCSPMKGHSHVYWYRQLPEEGLKFMVYLQKENIIDESGMPKERFSAEFPKEGPSILRIQQVVRGDSAAYFCASSPENTDSPLHFGNGTRLTVT.

This clone was seen a few times. The read ends 3 residues shy of where the CDR3 ends; the end is completed using the germline J gene. The rearrangement uses TRBV30 and TRBJ2-2; D is perhaps TRBD1 (6 bases). Germline V gene sequence: CDR1 GTSNPN, CDR2 SVGIG (reference sequence). The CDR3 length is 15 residues. CDR3 bases read: TGTGCCTGGAGTTTAAAAGGGACAACTAATGAAAAG. Translating gives CAWSLKGTTNEK. The CDR3 reads in full as CAWSLKGTTNEKLFF.

The sample holds many counts of this clone. The CDR3 extends 3 residues past the end of the read, so its final part is completed from the germline J gene. J is TRBJ2-7 and V is TRBV5-4; 7 positions agree with TRBD2. This CDR3 region has 14 residues. Germline lookup yields CDR1 SGHNT and CDR2 YYREEE (reference sequence). Trimming cost V 6 bases and J 3 bases; bases outside gene matches: 9. The chain's CDR3 is CASTSRGEDYEQYF. The covered CDR3 bases are TGTGCCAGCACCTCCCGGGGGGAGGACTACGAG.

The table lists this clone with many counts. The CDR3 extends 3 residues past the end of the read, so its final part is completed from the germline J gene. The genes are TRBV5-1 and TRBJ2-7; 8 bases map to TRBD2. Trimming at V came to 6 bases and at J to 4 bases, leaving 9 bases not matched to a gene. Looked up from germline, CDR1 is SGHRS and CDR2 is YFSETQ. The CDR3 sequence is 14 residues long. The CDR3 DNA, read in part, is TGCGCCAGCAAGGGTTCCGGGGGGGATTACGAG. It encodes CASKGSGGDYE. The entire CDR3 sequence reads CASKGSGGDYEQYF. The complete variable domain, with remaining parts taken from reference TRBV5-1 and TRBJ2-7, reads KAGVTQTPRYLIKTRGQQVTLSCSPISGHRSVSWYQQTPGQGLQFLFEYFSETQRNKGNFPGRFSGRQFSNSRSEMNVSTLELGDSALYLCASKGSGGDYEQYFGPGTRLTVT.

This clone was found many times. The part of the CDR3 DNA that was read is TGCGCCAGCAGCTTGGCCGGTAGAGATGAG. This codes for CASSLAGRDE. From start to end, the CDR3 is CASSLAGRDEQFF. J is TRBJ2-1 and V is TRBV5-1; D remains unclear. The read terminates 3 residues ahead of where the CDR3 ends, so the germline J gene completes it. Trimming took off 0 bases at V and 8 bases at J, with 9 bases between the two ends. The CDR3 consists of 13 residues. In germline, CDR1 is SGHRS, CDR2 YFSETQ.

Regarding this clone: The read ends 3 residues shy of where the CDR3 ends; the end is completed using the germline J gene. The genes are TRBV7-9 and TRBJ1-2, with 12 positions matching TRBD1. Germline loops: CDR1 SEHNR, CDR2 FQNEAQ (reference sequence). The CDR3 covers 15 residues. The CDR3 protein is CASSSPGQGALDYTF. The sequenced CDR3 bases are TGTGCCAGCAGCTCCCCGGGACAGGGGGCCCTTGAC. The variable domain in full, with the rest retrieved from reference TRBV7-9 and TRBJ1-2, is DTGVSQNPRHKITKRGQNVTFRCDPISEHNRLYWYRQTLGQGPEFLTYFQNEAQLEKSRLLSDRFSAERPKGSFSTLEIQRTEQGDSAMYLCASSSPGQGALDYTFGSGTRLTVV.

There are many counts of this clone. The read is 3 residues too short to cover the CDR3 end, so that end is filled in from the germline J gene. This chain links TRBV20-1 with TRBJ2-3; TRBD2 is a possible D gene (7 bases). CDR1 and CDR2 from the germline V gene are DFQATT and SNEGSKA (reference sequence). CDR3 size: 15 residues. The sequenced CDR3 bases are TGCAGCGCACCACCGGGGGGCCCAAGCACAGATACG. It is translated as CSAPPGGPSTDT. The whole CDR3 protein is CSAPPGGPSTDTQYF.

This clone has a count of ten or more. Sequencing ends 3 residues short of the CDR3 end; the germline J gene provides the rest. The chain carries TRBV4-1 and TRBJ2-7, with 9 positions matching TRBD1. V lost 7 bases and J lost 4; bases outside the gene matches: 11. Per germline, CDR1 MGHRA and CDR2 YSYEKL. This CDR3 comprises 15 residues. The covered CDR3 bases are TGCGCCAGCAAGGCGTGGACAGGGGCGGGTTACGAG. It specifies CASKAWTGAGYE. The whole CDR3 region reads CASKAWTGAGYEQYF.

This clone showed up many times. Coverage ceases 3 residues before the CDR3 finishes, and the germline J gene fills in the end. This sequence joins TRBV5-1 and TRBJ1-5; D might be TRBD1 (6 bases). The CDR3 contains 15 residues. Trimming left V 4 bases short and J 0 bases short, with 11 bases between. Germline V lookup: CDR1 SGHRS, CDR2 YFSETQ. The CDR3 bases that were read are TGCGCCAGCAGCCCGACAGGAGCTAGCAATCAGCCC. Protein sequence: CASSPTGASNQP. The complete CDR3 reads CASSPTGASNQPQHF.